This T cell receptor (beta chain) was obtained from a study of CXCR3-negative and CXCR3-positive naive CD8 T cells. The authors gated naive CD8+ T cells as CD45RO-CCR7+CD27+CD95-. This CDR3 has 15 residues. Germline V lookup: CDR1 SNHLY, CDR2 FYNNEI. Study-level findings and limits: CXCR3-positive naive cells carried more hydrophobic TRB CDR3s than CXCR3-negative ones. Across naive subsets, surface CD5 expression was comparable, and TCR strength was inferred from properties of the TRB CDR3. Much lower diversity was found in memory CD8+ cells, while both naive subsets had comparably high diversity. Cryopreserved cells showed partially decreased CXCR3 expression, and most assays used fresh PBMCs.

The method, 5' RACE with UMI labels, was used to prepare the TRB cDNA libraries. TCRdb reprocessed the 5' RACE reads and keeps a single row for each CDR3 protein, giving no DNA. This sample's table reports around 140,000 distinct CDR3 sequences. On this clonotype itself: Its specificity is unknown.

Sequencing used naive CXCR3+ CD8+ T cells from blood. Subset: CD45RO-CCR7+CD27+CD95- naive CD8+ T cells expressing CXCR3 (TNR3+). The chain recombines TRBV2 with TRBJ2-7; absent DNA, TCRdb's TRBD1 call cannot be checked. The sequence came from a human donor in good health. Some clones in this sample may be carry-over from other donors' samples. The CDR3 loop reads CASSEARGPFYEQYF.